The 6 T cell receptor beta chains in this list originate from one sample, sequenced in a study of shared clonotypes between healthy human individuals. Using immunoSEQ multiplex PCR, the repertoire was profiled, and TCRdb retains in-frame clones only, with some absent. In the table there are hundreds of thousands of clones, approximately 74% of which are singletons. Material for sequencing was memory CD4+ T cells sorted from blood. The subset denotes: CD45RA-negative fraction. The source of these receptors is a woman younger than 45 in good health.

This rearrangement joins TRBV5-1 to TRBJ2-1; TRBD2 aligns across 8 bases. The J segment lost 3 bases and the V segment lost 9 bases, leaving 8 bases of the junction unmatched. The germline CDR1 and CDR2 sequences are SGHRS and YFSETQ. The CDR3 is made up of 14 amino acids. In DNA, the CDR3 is TGCGCCAACGGCTCACTAGCGGTCTACAATGAGCAGTTCTTC. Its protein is CANGSLAVYNEQFF.

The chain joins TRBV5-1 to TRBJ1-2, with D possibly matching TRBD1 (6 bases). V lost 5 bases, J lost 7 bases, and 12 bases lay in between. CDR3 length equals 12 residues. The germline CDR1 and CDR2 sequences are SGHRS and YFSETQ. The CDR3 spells CASRLPGVGYTF. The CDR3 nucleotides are TGCGCCAGCAGACTACCAGGGGTTGGCTACACCTTC. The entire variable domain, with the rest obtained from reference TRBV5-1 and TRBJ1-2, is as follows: KAGVTQTPRYLIKTRGQQVTLSCSPISGHRSVSWYQQTPGQGLQFLFEYFSETQRNKGNFPGRFSGRQFSNSRSEMNVSTLELGDSALYLCASRLPGVGYTFGSGTRLTVV.

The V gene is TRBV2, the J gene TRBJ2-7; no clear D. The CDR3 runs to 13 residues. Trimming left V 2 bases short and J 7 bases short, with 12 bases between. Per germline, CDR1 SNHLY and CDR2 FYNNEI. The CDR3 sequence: CASSEQLSGEQYF. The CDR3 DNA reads TGTGCCAGCAGTGAACAGCTCTCGGGTGAGCAGTACTTC.

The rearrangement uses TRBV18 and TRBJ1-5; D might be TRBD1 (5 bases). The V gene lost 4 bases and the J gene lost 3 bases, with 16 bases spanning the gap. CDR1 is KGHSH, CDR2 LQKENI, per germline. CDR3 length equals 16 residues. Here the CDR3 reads CASSLTHRDPNQPQHF. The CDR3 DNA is TGTGCCAGCTCACTTACACACCGGGACCCCAATCAGCCCCAGCATTTT.

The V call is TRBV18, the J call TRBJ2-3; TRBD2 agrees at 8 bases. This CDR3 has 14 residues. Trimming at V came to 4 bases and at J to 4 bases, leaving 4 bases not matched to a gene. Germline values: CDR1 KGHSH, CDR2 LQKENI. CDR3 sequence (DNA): TGTGCCAGCTCACTATTTAGCGGGGCAGATACGCAGTATTTT. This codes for CASSLFSGADTQYF.

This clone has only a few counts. The CDR3 is CASSGQGSPDTQYF. The CDR3 bases are TGTGCCAGTAGTGGGCAGGGGTCCCCAGATACGCAGTATTTT. The V and J genes are TRBV19 and TRBJ2-3; D perhaps matches TRBD1 (6 bases). The CDR3 covers 14 residues. V gave up 5 bases and J gave up 4 bases, with 13 bases separating them. Looked up from germline, CDR1 is LNHDA and CDR2 is SQIVND (reference sequence).